This TCR beta chain was recorded in a study of T cell responses to AZD1222 COVID-19 vaccine (dated by TCRdb to 2020 to 2023). Notes on the research overall: Because spike-specific TCR depth and breadth did not differ between the two schedules, AZD1222 recipients who got a second dose at roughly 4 weeks were pooled with those who got a second dose at roughly 12 weeks. TCR sequencing was performed for approximately 240 trial participants, of whom around 200 were given two doses of AZD1222 and 26 were given two doses of MenACWY control vaccine. Trial participants were enrolled by age into 18-55, 56-69 and 70-plus year subgroups, with around 140, 26 and 57 TCR-sequenced participants respectively.

The paper as a whole reports these results and caveats: Because no day 14 peak-response samples were available, repertoires were characterized only after the peak T cell response. In the small 56-69-year group, the increase in depth fell short of significance, most likely because of low power. Epitopes outside the regions mutated in the B.1.351 and B.1.1.7 variants were reportedly recognized by nearly half of the unique spike-specific TCRs. Participants were mostly white British, with more females than males. The authors suggested clonal diversity may have been underestimated. Spike-specific TCR breadth and depth rose significantly after two AZD1222 doses compared with day 0 and with MenACWY recipients. Conclusions about previously exposed vaccinees are limited because only a handful of AZD1222 recipients were SARS-CoV-2 seropositive at baseline. CD4 TCRs associated with the vaccine covered the entire spike protein, and the dominant responses were in regions 160-218 and 743-854.

In the paper's terms, the time point label means: baseline before first vaccination. Samples from vaccinated people were obtained from the UK trials COV001 and COV002, which included a single-blind randomized controlled phase 2/3 trial of AZD1222 (ChAdOx1 nCoV-19) in healthy adults. For TCRbeta chain sequencing, PBMC samples from trial participants were taken at day 0 and at day 28 after the second dose. The CDR3 regions of human TCRbeta chains were analyzed by immunosequencing. In the original analysis: Repertoire TCRs were matched against a reference library of SARS-CoV-2-specific TCRs generated with the MIRA antigen-specificity platform. Breadth was defined as the fraction of unique TCRs that were SARS-CoV-2-associated. Depth was defined as the fraction of total T cells that were SARS-CoV-2-associated. Using the MIRA data, each spike-specific TCR was mapped to the spike region that the TCR reacts to and placed in a CD4 or CD8 class. Log10-transformed breadth and depth values were compared by one-way ANOVA with Sidak's multiple comparisons tests. Drawn from immuneACCESS, this table holds only the in-frame rearrangements with V and J called that TCRdb kept. Clones are partly lost; checked studies trace under half to an unresolved V gene and leave the rest unexplained. Clone size and the V and J calls come from that table; the DNA yielded D and trimming. This sample lists about 100,000 clones; around 96% were detected once. The top ten hold approximately 2.2% of the sample.

Measured from the cysteine to the phenylalanine, the CDR3 is 12 residues long. The only DNA kept is the CDR3, 36 bases in frame from the first base. Deletion took 4 bases off V and 10 bases off J, with a span of 11 bases between the germline ends. Via the germline V gene (reference sequence), CDR1 is LGHDT and CDR2 YNNKEL. A note on this clone: Its binding antigen is unknown. It has no much larger one-base neighbor in the sample; base qualities were not kept.

The TCR comes from an adult in good health. Sequencing was performed on peripheral blood, taken on day 0 of AZD1222 vaccination. The rearranged chain carries TRBV3-1 (or the pseudogene TRBV3-2) and TRBJ2-1, and possibly TRBD2, on 6 matching bases. The CDR3 here reads CASSPMGREQFF. In nucleotides, the sequence is TGTGCCAGCAGCCCTATGGGGAGGGAGCAGTTCTTC.